This section outlines one T cell receptor (beta chain) sequence together with its context. Antigen: not known. Sequencing used immunoSEQ multiplex PCR; TCRdb keeps in-frame clones, though not all of them. The data hold some 170,000 clones, with roughly 84% observed a single time. The sample comes from a study of cytotoxic CD8 clonotypes in ibrutinib-treated CLL. The overall study: Of a cohort that held about a dozen relapsed/refractory and some 16 treatment-naive patients, under 18 were IGHV unmutated. Study-wide points: Before falling back toward baseline at progression, clonality had risen at the time of ibrutinib response.

The sequencing used PBMCs, collected at disease progression, from a patient treated with ibrutinib. This receptor was obtained from a human donor with chronic lymphocytic leukemia.

The CDR3 DNA is TGTGCCAGTAGTCGAGCGGGAGAGAACACAGATACGCAGTATTTT. Encoded protein: CASSRAGENTDTQYF. The rearrangement links TRBV19 to TRBJ2-3, with 8 bases that match TRBD2. V was clipped by 5 bases and J by 2 bases; unmatched bases: 6. The CDR3 spans 15 residues. CDR1 and CDR2 from the germline V gene are LNHDA and SQIVND (reference sequence).